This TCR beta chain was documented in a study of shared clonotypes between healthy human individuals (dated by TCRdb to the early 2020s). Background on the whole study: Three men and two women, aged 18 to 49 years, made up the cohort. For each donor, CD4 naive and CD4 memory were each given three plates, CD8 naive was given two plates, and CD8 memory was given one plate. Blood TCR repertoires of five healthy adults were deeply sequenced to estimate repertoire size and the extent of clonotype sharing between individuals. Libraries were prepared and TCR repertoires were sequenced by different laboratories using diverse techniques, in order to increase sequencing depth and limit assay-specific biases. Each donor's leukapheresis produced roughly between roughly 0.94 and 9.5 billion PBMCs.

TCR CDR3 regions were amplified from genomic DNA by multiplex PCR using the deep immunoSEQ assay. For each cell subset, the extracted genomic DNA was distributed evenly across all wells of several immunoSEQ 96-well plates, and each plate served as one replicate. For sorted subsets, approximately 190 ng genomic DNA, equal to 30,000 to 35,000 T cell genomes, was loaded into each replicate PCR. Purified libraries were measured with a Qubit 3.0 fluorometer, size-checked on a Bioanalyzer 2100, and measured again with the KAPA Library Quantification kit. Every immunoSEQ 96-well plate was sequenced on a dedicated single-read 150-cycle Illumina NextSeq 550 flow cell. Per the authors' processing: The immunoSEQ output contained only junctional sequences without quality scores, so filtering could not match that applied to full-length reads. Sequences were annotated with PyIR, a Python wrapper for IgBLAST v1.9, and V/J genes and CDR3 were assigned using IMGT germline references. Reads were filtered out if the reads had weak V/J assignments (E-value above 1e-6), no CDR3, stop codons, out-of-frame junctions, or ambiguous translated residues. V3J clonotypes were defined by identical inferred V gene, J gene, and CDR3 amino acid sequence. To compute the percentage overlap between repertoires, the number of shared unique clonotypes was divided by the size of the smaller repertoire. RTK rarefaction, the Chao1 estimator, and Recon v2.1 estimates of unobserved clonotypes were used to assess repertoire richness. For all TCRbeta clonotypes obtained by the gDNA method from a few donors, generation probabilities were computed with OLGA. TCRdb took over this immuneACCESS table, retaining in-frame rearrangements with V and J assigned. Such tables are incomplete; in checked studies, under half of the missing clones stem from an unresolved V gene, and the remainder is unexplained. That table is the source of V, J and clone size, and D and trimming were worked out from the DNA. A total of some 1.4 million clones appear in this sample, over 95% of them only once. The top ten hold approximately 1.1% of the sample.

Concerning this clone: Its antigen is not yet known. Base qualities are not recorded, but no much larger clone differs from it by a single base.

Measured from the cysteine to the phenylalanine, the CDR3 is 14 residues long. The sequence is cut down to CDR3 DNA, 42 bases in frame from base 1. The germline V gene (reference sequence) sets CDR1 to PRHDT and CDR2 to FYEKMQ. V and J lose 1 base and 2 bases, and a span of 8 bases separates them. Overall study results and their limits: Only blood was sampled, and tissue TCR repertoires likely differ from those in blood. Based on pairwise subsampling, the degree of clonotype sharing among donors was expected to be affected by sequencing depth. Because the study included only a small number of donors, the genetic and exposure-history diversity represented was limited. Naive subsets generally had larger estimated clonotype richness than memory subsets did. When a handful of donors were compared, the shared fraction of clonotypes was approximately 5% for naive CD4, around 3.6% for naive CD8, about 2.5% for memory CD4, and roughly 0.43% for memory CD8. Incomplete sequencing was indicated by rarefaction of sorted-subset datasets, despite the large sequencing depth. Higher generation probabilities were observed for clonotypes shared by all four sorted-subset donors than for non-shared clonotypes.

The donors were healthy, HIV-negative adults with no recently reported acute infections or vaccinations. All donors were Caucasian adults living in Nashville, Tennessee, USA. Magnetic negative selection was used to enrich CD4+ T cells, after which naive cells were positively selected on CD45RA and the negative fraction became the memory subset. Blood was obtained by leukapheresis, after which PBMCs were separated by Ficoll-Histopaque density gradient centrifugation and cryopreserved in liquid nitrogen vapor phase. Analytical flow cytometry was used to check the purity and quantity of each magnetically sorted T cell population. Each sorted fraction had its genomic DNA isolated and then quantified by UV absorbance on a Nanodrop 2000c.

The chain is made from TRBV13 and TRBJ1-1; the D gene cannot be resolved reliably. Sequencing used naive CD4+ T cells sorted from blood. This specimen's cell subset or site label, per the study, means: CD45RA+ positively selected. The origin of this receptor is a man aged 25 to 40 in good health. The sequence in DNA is TGTGCCAGCAGCTTAGTGGGCAGAAACACTGAAGCTTTCTTT. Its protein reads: CASSLVGRNTEAFF.